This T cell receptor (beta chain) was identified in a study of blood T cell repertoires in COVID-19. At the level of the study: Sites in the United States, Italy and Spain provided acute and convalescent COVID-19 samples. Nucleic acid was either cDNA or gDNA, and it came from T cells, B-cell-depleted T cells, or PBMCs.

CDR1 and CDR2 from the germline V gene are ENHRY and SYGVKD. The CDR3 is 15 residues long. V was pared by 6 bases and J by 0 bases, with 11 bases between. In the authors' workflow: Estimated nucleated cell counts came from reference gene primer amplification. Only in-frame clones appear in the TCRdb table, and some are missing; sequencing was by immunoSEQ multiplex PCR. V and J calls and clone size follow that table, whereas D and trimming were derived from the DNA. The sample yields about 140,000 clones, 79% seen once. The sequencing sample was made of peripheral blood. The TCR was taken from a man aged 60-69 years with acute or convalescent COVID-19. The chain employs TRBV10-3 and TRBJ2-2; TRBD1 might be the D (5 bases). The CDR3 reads CAISLGPANTGELFF. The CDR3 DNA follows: TGTGCCATCAGCCTGGGGCCCGCGAACACCGGGGAGCTGTTTTTT.